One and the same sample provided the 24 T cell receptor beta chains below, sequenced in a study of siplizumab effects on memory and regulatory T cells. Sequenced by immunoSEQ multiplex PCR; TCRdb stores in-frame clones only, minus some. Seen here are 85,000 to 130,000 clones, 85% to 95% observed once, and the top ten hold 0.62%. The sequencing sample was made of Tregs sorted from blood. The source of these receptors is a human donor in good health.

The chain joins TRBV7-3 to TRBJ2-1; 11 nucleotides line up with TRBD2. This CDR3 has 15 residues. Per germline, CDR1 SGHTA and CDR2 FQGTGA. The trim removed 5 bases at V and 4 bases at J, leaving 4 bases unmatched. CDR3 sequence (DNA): TGTGCCAGCAGCCCGGGACTAGCGGCGTACAATGAGCAGTTCTTC. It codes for CASSPGLAAYNEQFF.

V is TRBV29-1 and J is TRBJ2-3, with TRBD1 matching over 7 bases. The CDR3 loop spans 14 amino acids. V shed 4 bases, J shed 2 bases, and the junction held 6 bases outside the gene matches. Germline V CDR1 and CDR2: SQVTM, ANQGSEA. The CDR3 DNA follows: TGCAGCGTTGCAGTAGGGACAGTCACAGATACGCAGTATTTT. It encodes CSVAVGTVTDTQYF.

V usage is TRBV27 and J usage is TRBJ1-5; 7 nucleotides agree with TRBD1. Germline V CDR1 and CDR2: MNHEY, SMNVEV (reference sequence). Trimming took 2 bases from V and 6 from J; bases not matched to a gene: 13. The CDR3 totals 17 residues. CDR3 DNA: TGTGCCAGCAGTTTACCAGGCCGACAGGGAAAAAGTCAGCCCCAGCATTTT. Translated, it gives CASSLPGRQGKSQPQHF.

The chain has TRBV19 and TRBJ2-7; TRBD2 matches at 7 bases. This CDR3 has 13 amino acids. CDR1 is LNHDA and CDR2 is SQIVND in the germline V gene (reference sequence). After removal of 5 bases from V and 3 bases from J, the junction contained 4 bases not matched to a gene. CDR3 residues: CASSDQRGYEQYF. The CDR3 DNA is TGTGCCAGTAGTGACCAGCGGGGCTACGAGCAGTACTTC.

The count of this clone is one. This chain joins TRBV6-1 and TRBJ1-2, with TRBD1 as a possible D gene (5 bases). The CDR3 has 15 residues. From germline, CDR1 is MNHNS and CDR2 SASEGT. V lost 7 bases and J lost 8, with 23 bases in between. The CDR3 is CASINQGRGFDGYTF. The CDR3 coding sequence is TGTGCCAGCATTAACCAGGGTCGGGGCTTTGACGGCTACACCTTC.

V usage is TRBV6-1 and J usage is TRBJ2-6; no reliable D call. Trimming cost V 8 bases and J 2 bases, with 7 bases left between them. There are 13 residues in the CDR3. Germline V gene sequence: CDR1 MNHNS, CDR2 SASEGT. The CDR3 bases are TGTGCCAGCCGGGTACCTGGGGCCAACGTCCTGACTTTC. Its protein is CASRVPGANVLTF.

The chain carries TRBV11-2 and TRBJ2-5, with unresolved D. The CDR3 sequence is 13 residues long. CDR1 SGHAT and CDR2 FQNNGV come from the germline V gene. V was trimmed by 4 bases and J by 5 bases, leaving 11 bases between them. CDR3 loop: CASSSGGRETQYF. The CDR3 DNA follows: TGTGCCAGCAGCTCGGGTGGCCGTGAGACCCAGTACTTC.

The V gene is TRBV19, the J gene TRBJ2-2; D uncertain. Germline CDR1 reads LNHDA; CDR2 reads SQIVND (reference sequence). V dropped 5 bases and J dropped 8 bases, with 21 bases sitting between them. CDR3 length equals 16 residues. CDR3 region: CASSLIPRRQRGELFF. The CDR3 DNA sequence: TGTGCCAGTAGTTTAATCCCTCGCCGGCAACGGGGGGAGCTGTTTTTT.

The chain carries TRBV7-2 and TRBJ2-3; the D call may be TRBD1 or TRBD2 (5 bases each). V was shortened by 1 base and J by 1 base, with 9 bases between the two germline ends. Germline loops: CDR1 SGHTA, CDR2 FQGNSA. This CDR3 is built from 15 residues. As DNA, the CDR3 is TGTGCCAGCAGCTTAGGGGGGTCAGGCACAGATACGCAGTATTTT. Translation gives CASSLGGSGTDTQYF.

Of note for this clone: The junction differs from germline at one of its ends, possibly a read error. As DNA, the CDR3 is TGTGCCAGCAGTGATGGGCCGGCGGGAGCTAGGGAGCTGCTTTTT. Translated: CASSDGPAGARELLF. V and J are TRBV25-1 and TRBJ2-2; 7 positions agree with TRBD2. The CDR3 totals 15 residues. Germline CDR1 is MGHDK and CDR2 is SYGVNS.

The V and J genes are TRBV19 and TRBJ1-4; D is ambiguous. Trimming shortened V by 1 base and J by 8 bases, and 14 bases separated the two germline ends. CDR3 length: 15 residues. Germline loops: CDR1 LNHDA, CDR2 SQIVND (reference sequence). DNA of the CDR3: TGTGCCAGTAGTATAGTACGGTCGACGAGGGAAAAACTGTTTTTT. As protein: CASSIVRSTREKLFF. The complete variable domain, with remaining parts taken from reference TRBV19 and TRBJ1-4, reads DGGITQSPKYLFRKEGQNVTLSCEQNLNHDAMYWYRQDPGQGLRLIYYSQIVNDFQKGDIAEGYSVSREKKESFPLTVTSAQKNPTAFYLCASSIVRSTREKLFFGSGTQLSVL.

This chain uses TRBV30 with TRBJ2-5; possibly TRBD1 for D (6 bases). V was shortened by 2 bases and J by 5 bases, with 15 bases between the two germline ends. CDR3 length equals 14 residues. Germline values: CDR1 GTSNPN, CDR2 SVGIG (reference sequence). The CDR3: CAWSFRGLLETQYF. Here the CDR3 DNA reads TGTGCCTGGAGTTTCAGGGGCCTCCTGGAGACCCAGTACTTC. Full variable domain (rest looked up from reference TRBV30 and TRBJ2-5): SQTIHQWPATLVQPVGSPLSLECTVEGTSNPNLYWYRQAAGRGLQLLFYSVGIGQISSEVPQNLSASRPQDRQFILSSKKLLLSDSGFYLCAWSFRGLLETQYFGPGTRLLVL.

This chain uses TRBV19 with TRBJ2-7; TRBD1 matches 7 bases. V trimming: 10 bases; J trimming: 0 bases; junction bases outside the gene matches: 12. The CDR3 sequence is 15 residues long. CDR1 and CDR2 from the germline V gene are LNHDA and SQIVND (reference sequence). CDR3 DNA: TGTGCCACTGCGGACCGGGACAGACCCTCCTACGAGCAGTACTTC. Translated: CATADRDRPSYEQYF. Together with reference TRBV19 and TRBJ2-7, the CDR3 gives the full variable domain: DGGITQSPKYLFRKEGQNVTLSCEQNLNHDAMYWYRQDPGQGLRLIYYSQIVNDFQKGDIAEGYSVSREKKESFPLTVTSAQKNPTAFYLCATADRDRPSYEQYFGPGTRLTVT.

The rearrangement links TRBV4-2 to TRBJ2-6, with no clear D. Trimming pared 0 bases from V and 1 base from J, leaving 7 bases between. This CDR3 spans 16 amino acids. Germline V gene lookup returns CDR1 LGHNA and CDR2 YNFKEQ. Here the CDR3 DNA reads TGTGCCAGCAGCCAAGATAAGGGATCTGGGGCCAACGTCCTGACTTTC. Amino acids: CASSQDKGSGANVLTF.

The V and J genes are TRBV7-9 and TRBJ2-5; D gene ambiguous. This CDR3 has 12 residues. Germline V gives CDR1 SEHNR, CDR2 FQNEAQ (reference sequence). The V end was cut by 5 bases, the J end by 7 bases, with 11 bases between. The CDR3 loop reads CASSRNSGTQYF. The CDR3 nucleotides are TGTGCCAGCAGCCGCAACTCGGGGACCCAGTACTTC.

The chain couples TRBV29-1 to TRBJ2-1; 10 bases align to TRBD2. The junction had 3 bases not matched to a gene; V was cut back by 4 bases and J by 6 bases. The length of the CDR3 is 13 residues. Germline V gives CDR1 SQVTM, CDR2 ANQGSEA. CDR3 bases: TGCAGCGTTGTAGCTAGCGGGAGCAATGAGCAGTTCTTC. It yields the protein CSVVASGSNEQFF.

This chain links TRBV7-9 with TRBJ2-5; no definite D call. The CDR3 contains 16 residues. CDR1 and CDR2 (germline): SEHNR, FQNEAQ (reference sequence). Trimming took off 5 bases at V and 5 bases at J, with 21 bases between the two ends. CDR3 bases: TGTGCCAGCAGCCCTAGTGGGCTTTCCACGACGGAGACCCAGTACTTC. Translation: CASSPSGLSTTETQYF. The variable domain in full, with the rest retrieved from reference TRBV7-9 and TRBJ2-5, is DTGVSQNPRHKITKRGQNVTFRCDPISEHNRLYWYRQTLGQGPEFLTYFQNEAQLEKSRLLSDRFSAERPKGSFSTLEIQRTEQGDSAMYLCASSPSGLSTTETQYFGPGTRLLVL.

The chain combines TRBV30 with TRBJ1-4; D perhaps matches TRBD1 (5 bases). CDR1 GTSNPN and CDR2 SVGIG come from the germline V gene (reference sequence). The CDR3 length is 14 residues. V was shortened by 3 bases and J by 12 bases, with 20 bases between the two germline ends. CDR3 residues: CAWSVWTAPRELFF. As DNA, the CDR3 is TGTGCCTGGAGCGTGTGGACCGCTCCCAGGGAACTGTTTTTT.

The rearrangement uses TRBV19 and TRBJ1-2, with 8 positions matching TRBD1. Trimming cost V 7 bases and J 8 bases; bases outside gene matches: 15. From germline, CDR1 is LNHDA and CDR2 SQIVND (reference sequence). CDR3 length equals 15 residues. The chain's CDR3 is CASTFGPDRVGGYTF. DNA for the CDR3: TGTGCCAGTACCTTCGGACCGGACAGGGTCGGCGGCTACACCTTC.

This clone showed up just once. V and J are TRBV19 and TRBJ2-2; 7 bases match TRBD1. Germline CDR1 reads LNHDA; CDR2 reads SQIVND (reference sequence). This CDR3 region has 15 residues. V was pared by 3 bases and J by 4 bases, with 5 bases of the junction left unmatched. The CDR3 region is CASSILRGTTGELFF. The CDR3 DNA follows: TGTGCCAGTAGTATCCTCAGGGGGACCACCGGGGAGCTGTTTTTT.

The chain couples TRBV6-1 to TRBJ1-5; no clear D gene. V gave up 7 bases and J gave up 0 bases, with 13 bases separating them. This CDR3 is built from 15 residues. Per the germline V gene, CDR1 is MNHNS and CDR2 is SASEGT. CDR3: CASTFGQNSNQPQHF. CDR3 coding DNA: TGTGCCAGCACGTTTGGGCAGAATAGCAATCAGCCCCAGCATTTT.

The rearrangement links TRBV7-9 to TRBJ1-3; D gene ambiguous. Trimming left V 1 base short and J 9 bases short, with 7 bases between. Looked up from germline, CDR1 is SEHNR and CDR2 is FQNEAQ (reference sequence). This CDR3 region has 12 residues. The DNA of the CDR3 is TGTGCCAGCAGCTTAGAGGTGACCACCATATATTTT. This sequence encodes CASSLEVTTIYF.

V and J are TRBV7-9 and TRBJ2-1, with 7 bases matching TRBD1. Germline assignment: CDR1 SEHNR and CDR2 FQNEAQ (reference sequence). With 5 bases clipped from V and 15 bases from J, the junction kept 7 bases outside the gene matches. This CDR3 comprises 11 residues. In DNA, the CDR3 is TGTGCCAGCAGCATGACAGGGTCCGGGTTCTTC. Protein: CASSMTGSGFF.

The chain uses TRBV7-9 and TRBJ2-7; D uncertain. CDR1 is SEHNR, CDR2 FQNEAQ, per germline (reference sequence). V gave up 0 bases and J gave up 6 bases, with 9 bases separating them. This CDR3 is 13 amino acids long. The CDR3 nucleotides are TGTGCCAGCAGCTTAGCAGGGTTTGGCGAGCAGTACTTC. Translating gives CASSLAGFGEQYF. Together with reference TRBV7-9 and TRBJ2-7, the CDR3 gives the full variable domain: DTGVSQNPRHKITKRGQNVTFRCDPISEHNRLYWYRQTLGQGPEFLTYFQNEAQLEKSRLLSDRFSAERPKGSFSTLEIQRTEQGDSAMYLCASSLAGFGEQYFGPGTRLTVT.